This T cell receptor beta chain was captured in a study of shared clonotypes between healthy human individuals. Whole-study findings and limits: The four-donor shared clonotypes exceeded non-shared clonotypes in generation probability, with non-shared ones scoring lower.

About this clone: Antigen: not known.

Here immunoSEQ multiplex PCR was the method, and the copy in TCRdb shows in-frame clones only, minus some. Of 330,000 or so clones in the sample, over 70% were seen once. The CDR3 loop spans 16 amino acids. Germline trimming cut 5 bases from V and 7 bases from J; bases unmatched to any gene: 14. Germline V gene lookup returns CDR1 SGHTA and CDR2 FQGNSA. The sequenced material came from memory CD4+ T cells sorted from blood. Subset: CD45RA-negative fraction. This chain joins TRBV7-2 and TRBJ2-1; TRBD2 matches 7 bases. The TCR comes from a man aged 30-40 years in good health. The CDR3 is CASSPRTRIRYNEQFF. The CDR3, as DNA: TGTGCCAGCAGCCCAAGGACTAGGATAAGATATAATGAGCAGTTCTTC.